Sequencing of this TCR beta chain was carried out in a study of CDR3 diversity in severe acne. For this clonotype: At one end the junction does not follow the germline gene, possibly because of a read error.

TCRdb processed the PCR reads anew with MiXCR; each CDR3 protein has one entry. The data contain around 83,000 distinct CDR3 sequences, under 55% of them seen just once; the ten biggest clones take up around a tenth. Material: blood. The source of this sequence is a male donor with severe acne vulgaris.

In nucleotides, the CDR3 is TGCGCCAGCAGCTCCCCTCGGACTAGCGGGAGGGGCGTATACGAGCAGTACTTC. Translation: CASSSPRTSGRGVYEQYF. This sequence joins TRBV7-2 and TRBJ2-7, with 15 bases fitting TRBD2. This CDR3 spans 18 amino acids. The V gene's germline CDR1 is SGHTA and CDR2 FQGNSA.